A selection of T cell receptor beta chains follows, all from one sample in a study of blood T cell repertoires in COVID-19. Produced via immunoSEQ multiplex PCR; TCRdb's table is partial and in-frame only. This sample has 100,000 or so clones, with roughly 80% found just once. Sequencing used peripheral blood. The receptors shown here come from a woman aged 65 to 85 with acute or convalescent COVID-19. The conserved cysteine and the conserved F or W are not part of the CDR3 here.

v_gene: TRBV5-1
CDR3aa: ASTPGGVVAGELF

v_gene: TRBV28
CDR3aa: ASSLRLGETQY

v_gene: TRBV18
CDR3aa: ASSPLEVGSTEAF

v_gene: TRBV19
CDR3aa: ASSMNRGGGTEAF

v_gene: TRBV7-9
CDR3aa: ASSGSVTRANEKLF

v_gene: TRBV7-9
CDR3aa: ASSFRSGGATSTDTQY

v_gene: TRBV6-5
CDR3aa: ASSYSAGGGTEAF

v_gene: TRBV27
CDR3aa: ASSFIQKQYNEQF

v_gene: TRBV30
CDR3aa: AWQRQNTGELF

v_gene: TRBV11-2
CDR3aa: ASSLEMAKRGGRETQY

v_gene: TRBV18
CDR3aa: ASSPPTDTEAF

v_gene: TRBV18
CDR3aa: ASSPIRETGNEQY

v_gene: TRBV7-9
CDR3aa: ASTEDMNTGELF

v_gene: TRBV5-1
CDR3aa: ASSPGGKDTEAF

v_gene: TRBV27
CDR3aa: ASSLSNRGETQY

v_gene: TRBV7-8
CDR3aa: ASSLFPGQGSYEQY

v_gene: TRBV15
CDR3aa: ATSRGTRGTLNEKLF

v_gene: TRBV25-1
CDR3aa: ASSGGLPLGEQF

v_gene: TRBV4-1
CDR3aa: ASSQEWGTGTLEKLF

v_gene: TRBV6-1
CDR3aa: ASSEFTGGTELF

v_gene: TRBV30
CDR3aa: AWSPGQGAFSPLH

v_gene: TRBV4-3
CDR3aa: ASSQVQGAPLH

v_gene: TRBV3-1/TRBV3-2
CDR3aa: ASSQDRATEQF

v_gene: TRBV10-3
CDR3aa: AISESMAPNEKLF

v_gene: TRBV4-1
CDR3aa: ASSQGTGVNTGELF

v_gene: TRBV1
CDR3aa: TSSRTSPEQY

v_gene: TRBV5-4
CDR3aa: ASSSPGGLQETQY

v_gene: TRBV3-1/TRBV3-2
CDR3aa: ASSQNRGGYT

v_gene: TRBV7-9
CDR3aa: ASSPGQGVYTEAF

v_gene: TRBV2
CDR3aa: ASIGSGGAGGYT

v_gene: TRBV2
CDR3aa: ASSGIQGANTEAF

v_gene: TRBV7-2
CDR3aa: ASSVGGQYYGYT

v_gene: TRBV20-1
CDR3aa: SANDRSEQY

v_gene: TRBV19
CDR3aa: ASSIGGRGQTQY

v_gene: TRBV18
CDR3aa: ASSPIRDMNTEAF

v_gene: TRBV21-1
CDR3aa: ASSKVKGEGEQY

v_gene: TRBV11-2
CDR3aa: ASSLDSVMNTEAF

v_gene: TRBV5-6
CDR3aa: ASSLVRAEDEQY

v_gene: TRBV6-2/TRBV6-3
CDR3aa: ASSLKRERGPNEQF

v_gene: TRBV2
CDR3aa: ASSAGGTANTGELF

v_gene: TRBV5-5
CDR3aa: ASRPGQKSYGGELF

v_gene: TRBV6-5
CDR3aa: ASSYSPSGDST

v_gene: TRBV19
CDR3aa: ASSRTGAYYGYT

v_gene: TRBV5-1
CDR3aa: ARSRDRGLAGETNEQF

v_gene: TRBV21-1
CDR3aa: ASSRPQTDRGVPSYEQY

v_gene: TRBV5-8
CDR3aa: ASSLGQPELGDTQY

v_gene: TRBV9
CDR3aa: ASSARRAGDTDTQY

v_gene: TRBV19
CDR3aa: ASSGVNSGANVLT

v_gene: TRBV5-6
CDR3aa: ASSLNIPSNYGYT

v_gene: TRBV9
CDR3aa: ASSLPGTGVVNEQF

v_gene: TRBV2
CDR3aa: ASSLESSGNTIY

v_gene: TRBV3-1/TRBV3-2
CDR3aa: ASSQGGGRYKETQY

v_gene: TRBV30
CDR3aa: AWSLWTVQETQY

v_gene: TRBV7-8
CDR3aa: ASSLRKSARHNEKLF